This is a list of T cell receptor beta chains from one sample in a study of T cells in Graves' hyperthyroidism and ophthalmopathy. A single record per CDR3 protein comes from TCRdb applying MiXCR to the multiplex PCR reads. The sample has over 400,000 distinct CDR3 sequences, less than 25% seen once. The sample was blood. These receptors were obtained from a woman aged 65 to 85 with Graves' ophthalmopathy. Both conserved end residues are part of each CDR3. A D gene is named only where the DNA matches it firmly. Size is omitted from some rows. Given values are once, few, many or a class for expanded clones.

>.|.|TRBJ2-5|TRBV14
TGTGCCAGCAGCCAAGAGGGTACGGCCCAGTACTTC
CASSQEGTAQYF
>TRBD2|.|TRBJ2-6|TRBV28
TGTGCCAGCAGTTTTTTTAGGAGCGGGGCCAACATCCTGACTTTC
CASSFFRSGANILTF
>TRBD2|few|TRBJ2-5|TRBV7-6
TGTGCCAGCAGCTTAGAGGGGACTAGCGGGAGAGAGACCCAGTACTTC
CASSLEGTSGRETQYF
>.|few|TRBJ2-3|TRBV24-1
TGTGCCACCAGTGATTTCTCTGGCCCAGATACGCAGTATTTT
CATSDFSGPDTQYF
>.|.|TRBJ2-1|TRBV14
TGTGCCAGCAGCCGGATGGGACTTTTAGAGGAGCAGTTCTTC
CASSRMGLLEEQFF
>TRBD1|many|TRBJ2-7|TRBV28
TGTGCCAGCAGTTTATCAGGGGGCCACGAGCAGTACTTC
CASSLSGGHEQYF
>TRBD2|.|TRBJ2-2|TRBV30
TGTGCCTGGAGGGCTAGCGGGAGAGGGGAGCTGTTTTTT
CAWRASGRGELFF
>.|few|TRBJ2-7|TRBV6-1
TGTGCCAGCAGTCCAGTGGCCGGGTTCGAGCAGTACTTC
CASSPVAGFEQYF
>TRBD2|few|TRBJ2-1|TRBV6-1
TGTGCCAGCAGTGAATGGAGGACTAGCCCGGATGAGCAGTTCTTC
CASSEWRTSPDEQFF
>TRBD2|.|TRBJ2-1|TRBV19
TGTGCCAGTAGTATTACCCTAGCGGCACTATACAATGAGCAGTTCTTC
CASSITLAALYNEQFF
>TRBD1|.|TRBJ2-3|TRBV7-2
TGTGCCAGCAGCTTTGGGACAGGGGGCGTAGATACGCAGTATTTT
CASSFGTGGVDTQYF
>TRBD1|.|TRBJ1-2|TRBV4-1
TGCGCCAGCAGCCCGGGACAGGCCCTCGGGGGCTACACCTTC
CASSPGQALGGYTF
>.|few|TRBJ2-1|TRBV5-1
TGCGCCAGCACCACGTCAGGGGGGTCCTACAATGAGCAGTTCTTC
CASTTSGGSYNEQFF
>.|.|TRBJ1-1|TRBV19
TGTGCCAGTAGTCCGCAGGGGAGAGGTAAGAACACTGAAGCTTTCTTT
CASSPQGRGKNTEAFF
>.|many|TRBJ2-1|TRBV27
TGTGCCAGCAGTCCTAAGGTGGGCCAGGAGCAGTTCTTC
CASSPKVGQEQFF
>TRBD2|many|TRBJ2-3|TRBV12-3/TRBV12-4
TGTGCCAGCAGTGGTCTAGCGGGAGGGCGCACAGATACGCAGTATTTT
CASSGLAGGRTDTQYF
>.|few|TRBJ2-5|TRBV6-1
TGTGCCAGCAGTGCGGGTCCCGACCAAGAGACCCAGTACTTC
CASSAGPDQETQYF
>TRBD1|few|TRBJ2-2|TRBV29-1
TGCAGCGTTTCACCGGGACAGGTCACCGGGGAGCTGTTTTTT
CSVSPGQVTGELFF
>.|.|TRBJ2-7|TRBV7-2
TGTGCCAGCAGCTTATTAACCTACGAGCAGTACTTC
CASSLLTYEQYF
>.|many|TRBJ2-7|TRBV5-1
TGCGCCAGCAGCTTGGACAGTACCTCCTACGAGCAGTACTTC
CASSLDSTSYEQYF
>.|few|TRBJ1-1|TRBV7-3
TGTGCCAGCAAAGATGGCCATGGGAACACTGAAGCTTTCTTT
CASKDGHGNTEAFF
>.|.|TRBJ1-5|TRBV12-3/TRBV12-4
TGTGCCAGCAGTTTATATGCATCGGGGCCCCAGCATTTT
CASSLYASGPQHF
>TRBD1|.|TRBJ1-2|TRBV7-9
TGTGCCAGCAGCTTAGCCAGGGGGCTTGGCTACACCTTC
CASSLARGLGYTF